This note documents a single T cell receptor (beta chain) sequence. This table comes from immunoSEQ multiplex PCR, and its TCRdb copy is limited to in-frame clones, with some not included. Found here are 450,000 to 500,000 clones, approximately 82% of them singletons; the top ten hold around 12%. Adults of Caucasian background living in Nashville, Tennessee made up all donors. Germline V gene data show CDR1 as SEHNR and CDR2 as FQNEAQ (reference sequence). J gave up 1 base and V 6 bases, and 4 bases lay outside the gene matches. The CDR3 contains 14 residues. These data come from a study of shared clonotypes between healthy human individuals.

The V call is TRBV7-9, the J call TRBJ1-1, with 8 bases aligning to TRBD1. The sequencing sample was made of PBMCs. The receptor was isolated from a woman in her thirties or forties in good health. Some clones in this sample may be carry-over from other donors' samples. CDR3 bases: TGTGCCAGCAGGGCGGACAGGGCGAACACTGAAGCTTTCTTT. Translation gives CASRADRANTEAFF.